The clone carrying this TCR beta chain was found a few times. This record belongs to a study of blood T cell repertoires in COVID-19. V lost 5 bases and J lost 1; bases outside the gene matches: 14. Germline CDR1 and CDR2: SEHNR and FQNEAQ (reference sequence). The CDR3 extends over 19 amino acids. Data came from immunoSEQ multiplex PCR; TCRdb stores just in-frame clones and leaves some out. The data hold 65,000 to 80,000 clones, with approximately 78% observed a single time. This chain joins TRBV7-9 and TRBJ2-6; 7 nucleotides match TRBD2. The sequence was collected from a human donor in a cohort sampled during active COVID-19. Sequenced: peripheral blood. CDR3 loop: CASSGEGRWVTSGANVLTF. As DNA, the CDR3 is TGTGCCAGCAGCGGGGAGGGACGTTGGGTAACATCTGGGGCCAACGTCCTGACTTTC.